One and the same sample provided the 24 T cell receptor beta chains below, sequenced in a study of CD8 T cells in Susac syndrome. Reverse transcription used roughly 0.5 to 1 ug RNA and random hexamers. TCRdb redid the calling of the immunoSEQ multiplex PCR reads with MiXCR, one entry per CDR3 protein. The sample includes about 200,000 distinct CDR3 sequences, over 90% of them seen just once. The sequenced sample consisted of CD4+ T cells from PBMCs. These receptors were collected from a human donor with multiple sclerosis.

The rearrangement uses TRBV5-6 and TRBJ2-2; D is undetermined. The V and J ends lost 4 bases and 0 bases respectively, with 7 bases between them. This CDR3 is built from 14 residues. Germline CDR1 reads SGHDT; CDR2 reads YYEEEE. This CDR3 reads CASSRPANTGELFF. DNA for the CDR3: TGTGCCAGCAGCCGCCCCGCGAACACCGGGGAGCTGTTTTTT.

The genes are TRBV14 and TRBJ2-7; D may be TRBD1 (6 bases). Germline V CDR1 and CDR2: SGHDN, FVKESK. The CDR3 length is 13 residues. V was trimmed by 6 bases and J by 0 bases, leaving 9 bases between them. The CDR3 reads CASSRQASYEQYF. Written as DNA, the CDR3 is TGTGCCAGCAGTCGACAGGCCTCCTACGAGCAGTACTTC.

The chain couples TRBV9 to TRBJ2-3; TRBD2 is a possible D gene (7 bases). V lost 2 bases, J lost 0 bases, and 13 bases lay in between. CDR3 length equals 16 residues. Germline V gives CDR1 SGDLS, CDR2 YYNGEE. CDR3 nucleotides: TGTGCCAGCAGCGTCCCGGCGGGGGCTAGCACAGATACGCAGTATTTT. Translated: CASSVPAGASTDTQYF.

V and J are TRBV2 and TRBJ2-7; TRBD1 agrees at 9 bases. Germline lookup yields CDR1 SNHLY and CDR2 FYNNEI. V lost 10 bases to trimming and J lost 5 bases; unmatched junction nucleotides: 9. The CDR3 runs 13 residues. This CDR3 reads CATSGQGADEQYF. CDR3 DNA sequence: TGTGCCACCTCGGGACAGGGAGCGGACGAGCAGTACTTC.

This clonotype turned up a few times. This chain joins TRBV18 and TRBJ2-5; D is unresolved. V lost 3 bases to trimming and J lost 3 bases, with 8 bases between them. There are 13 residues in the CDR3. CDR1 KGHSH and CDR2 LQKENI come from the germline V gene. The CDR3 region has the DNA TGTGCCAGCTCACCGGACCGGGAAGAGACCCAGTACTTC. This translates into CASSPDREETQYF.

This chain's CDR3 is CASAGQYNQPQHF. As DNA, the CDR3 is TGTGCCAGCGCCGGACAGTACAATCAGCCCCAGCATTTT. The rearrangement uses TRBV18 and TRBJ1-5, with TRBD1 as a possible D gene (6 bases). Germline V gene data show CDR1 as KGHSH and CDR2 as LQKENI. This CDR3 comprises 13 residues. Deletions cut 8 bases from V and 3 bases from J, with 11 bases between.

The chain uses TRBV6-6 and TRBJ2-5; D may be TRBD2 (5 bases). The CDR3 extends over 13 amino acids. CDR1 and CDR2 from the germline V gene are MNHNY and SVGAGI (reference sequence). V was shortened by 8 bases and J by 5 bases, with 15 bases between the two germline ends. In DNA, the CDR3 is TGTGCCAGCGTCGTATCGGGGTTTGAGACCCAGTACTTC. This encodes CASVVSGFETQYF.

V is TRBV30 and J is TRBJ2-7; D might be TRBD1 or TRBD2, each matching 5 bases. This CDR3 has 15 amino acids. Germline assignment: CDR1 GTSNPN and CDR2 SVGIG (reference sequence). The V end lost 3 bases, the J end lost 4 bases, and 19 bases lay between the germline ends. In DNA form, the CDR3 reads TGTGCCTGGAGCGCCCACCCCGGGGCGGGTTACGAGCAGTACTTC. Translated, it gives CAWSAHPGAGYEQYF.

This clonotype showed up just once. The gene calls are TRBV3-1 and TRBJ2-7; D may correspond to TRBD1 or TRBD2 (5 bases each). The CDR3 covers 13 residues. Germline CDR1 LGHDT, CDR2 YNNKEL (reference sequence). Trimming took off 3 bases at V and 13 bases at J, with 19 bases between the two ends. The CDR3 DNA follows: TGTGCCAGCAGCCAGAGGGACGGCACGAGTGGCTACTTC. It translates to CASSQRDGTSGYF.

This sequence joins TRBV20-1 and TRBJ1-6; D possibly corresponds to TRBD1 (5 bases). Germline V gives CDR1 DFQATT, CDR2 SNEGSKA (reference sequence). The CDR3 has 13 amino acids. Trimming left V 0 bases short and J 14 bases short, with 14 bases between. CDR3 sequence: CSARDPSGGSLHF. In DNA, the CDR3 is TGCAGTGCTAGAGATCCCTCGGGGGGATCCCTCCACTTT.

The rearrangement uses TRBV3-1 and TRBJ2-2; unclear D gene. Germline values: CDR1 LGHDT, CDR2 YNNKEL (reference sequence). The CDR3 has 15 residues. The V and J ends lost 0 bases and 6 bases respectively, with 11 bases between them. For the CDR3, the DNA is TGTGCCAGCAGCCAAGAGGGAAGCCGGTCCGGGGAGCTGTTTTTT. Its translation: CASSQEGSRSGELFF.

This chain joins TRBV30 and TRBJ2-5; the match to TRBD1 covers 10 bases. The ends lost 5 bases at V and 5 bases at J; junction bases unmatched: 8. Per germline, CDR1 GTSNPN and CDR2 SVGIG (reference sequence). The CDR3 has 14 residues. In nucleotides, the CDR3 is TGTGCCTGGGACAGGGGGCACGATTTTGAGACCCAGTACTTC. It yields the protein CAWDRGHDFETQYF. Variable domain in full (rest from reference TRBV30 and TRBJ2-5): SQTIHQWPATLVQPVGSPLSLECTVEGTSNPNLYWYRQAAGRGLQLLFYSVGIGQISSEVPQNLSASRPQDRQFILSSKKLLLSDSGFYLCAWDRGHDFETQYFGPGTRLLVL.

The rearrangement joins TRBV29-1 to TRBJ1-4; D unclear. CDR1 and CDR2 (germline): SQVTM, ANQGSEA. The CDR3 loop spans 13 amino acids. Trimming cost V 5 bases and J 8 bases, with 15 bases left between them. The CDR3 is CSVLGIDQEKLFF. For the CDR3, the DNA is TGCAGCGTTCTAGGGATCGATCAGGAAAAACTGTTTTTT.

The rearrangement joins TRBV5-1 to TRBJ1-6; 10 nucleotides match TRBD1. This CDR3 contains 13 residues. Germline CDR1 reads SGHRS; CDR2 reads YFSETQ. With 4 bases clipped from V and 8 bases from J, the junction kept 0 bases outside the gene matches. For the CDR3, the DNA is TGCGCCAGCAGCGGGACAGGGGATTCACCCCTCCACTTT. Protein: CASSGTGDSPLHF.

The chain links TRBV29-1 to TRBJ2-1; maybe TRBD2 (6 bases). Germline V CDR1 and CDR2: SQVTM, ANQGSEA. The ends were cut back, 6 bases at V and 7 bases at J, with 13 bases in the middle. This CDR3 has 12 amino acids. Here the CDR3 reads CSVGLSQNEQFF. In nucleotides, the CDR3 is TGCAGCGTGGGACTGTCACAAAATGAGCAGTTCTTC.

The chain recombines TRBV30 with TRBJ1-2, with 7 nucleotides matching TRBD1. In germline, CDR1 is GTSNPN, CDR2 SVGIG (reference sequence). V was pared by 2 bases and J by 4 bases, with 1 base of the junction left unmatched. The CDR3 spans 12 residues. CDR3 loop: CAWSRDSYGYTF. The CDR3 DNA is TGTGCCTGGAGTCGGGACAGCTATGGCTACACCTTC.

This chain joins TRBV6-1 and TRBJ1-2; D might be TRBD1 (6 bases). V gave up 3 bases and J gave up 4 bases, with 21 bases separating them. This CDR3 has 17 amino acids. Looked up from germline, CDR1 is MNHNS and CDR2 is SASEGT. CDR3 amino acids: CASSEPLLLGGIYGYTF. For the CDR3, the DNA is TGTGCCAGCAGTGAGCCCCTCCTCCTAGGGGGAATCTATGGCTACACCTTC.

The chain links TRBV30 to TRBJ1-1; D gene uncertain. Germline lookup yields CDR1 GTSNPN and CDR2 SVGIG (reference sequence). The CDR3 has 14 residues. Trimming removed 1 base at V and 4 bases at J, with 13 bases between. The CDR3 DNA sequence: TGTGCCTGGAGTGCGGTCGGGTTTGTCACTGAAGCTTTCTTT. Amino acid sequence: CAWSAVGFVTEAFF.

V and J are TRBV29-1 and TRBJ1-3, with D unresolved. CDR3 length equals 13 residues. V lost 3 bases to trimming and J lost 3 bases, with 9 bases between them. CDR1 is SQVTM and CDR2 is ANQGSEA in the germline V gene. CDR3 loop: CSVESENGNTIYF. The CDR3 nucleotides are TGCAGCGTTGAGAGCGAGAATGGAAACACCATATATTTT.

The chain is built from TRBV7-9 and TRBJ2-7, with a tentative D call TRBD2 (6 bases). Germline CDR1 is SEHNR and CDR2 is FQNEAQ (reference sequence). Trimming pared 5 bases from V and 2 bases from J, leaving 16 bases between. CDR3 size: 15 residues. The CDR3 sequence: CASSAGQRATYEQYF. The DNA for the CDR3 is TGTGCCAGCAGCGCAGGGCAGCGGGCCACCTACGAGCAGTACTTC.

This chain connects TRBV2 to TRBJ1-6; D is possibly TRBD1 (5 bases). The length of the CDR3 is 13 residues. V lost 6 bases and J 8 bases, leaving 11 bases between the germline ends. Per the germline V gene, CDR1 is SNHLY and CDR2 is FYNNEI. The CDR3 DNA reads as TGTGCCAGCAGAGACAGTTTAGATTCACCCCTCCACTTT. It encodes CASRDSLDSPLHF. Based on the CDR3 plus reference TRBV2 and TRBJ1-6, the full variable domain is EPEVTQTPSHQVTQMGQEVILRCVPISNHLYFYWYRQILGQKVEFLVSFYNNEISEKSEIFDDQFSVERPDGSNFTLKIRSTKLEDSAMYFCASRDSLDSPLHFGNGTRLTVT.

V usage is TRBV7-3 and J usage is TRBJ1-2, with 7 bases aligning to TRBD1. The CDR3 contains 15 residues. Germline CDR1 is SGHTA and CDR2 is FQGTGA. V lost 5 bases to trimming and J lost 4 bases; unmatched junction nucleotides: 10. The CDR3 here is CASSPGTDLSYGYTF. The CDR3 nucleotides are TGTGCCAGCAGCCCCGGGACAGATCTTAGCTATGGCTACACCTTC. Full variable domain (outside the CDR3, taken from reference TRBV7-3 and TRBJ1-2): GAGVSQTPSNKVTEKGKYVELRCDPISGHTALYWYRQSLGQGPEFLIYFQGTGAADDSGLPNDRFFAVRPEGSVSTLKIQRTERGDSAVYLCASSPGTDLSYGYTFGSGTRLTVV.

The chain is built from TRBV27 and TRBJ1-2, with D perhaps TRBD1 (6 bases). CDR3 length: 14 residues. Trimming removed 8 bases at V and 7 bases at J, with 20 bases between. The germline V gene has CDR1 MNHEY and CDR2 SMNVEV (reference sequence). The CDR3 sequence is CASGLQGLIGGYTF. The CDR3 coding sequence is TGTGCCAGCGGGTTACAGGGTTTAATTGGTGGCTACACCTTC.

The chain combines TRBV30 with TRBJ2-1, with TRBD2 matching 9 bases. With 3 bases clipped from V and 5 bases from J, the junction kept 2 bases outside the gene matches. Germline V gene sequence: CDR1 GTSNPN, CDR2 SVGIG (reference sequence). The CDR3 consists of 13 residues. The CDR3 DNA reads TGTGCCTGGAGGGGACTAGCCAACAATGAGCAGTTCTTC. It is translated as CAWRGLANNEQFF.